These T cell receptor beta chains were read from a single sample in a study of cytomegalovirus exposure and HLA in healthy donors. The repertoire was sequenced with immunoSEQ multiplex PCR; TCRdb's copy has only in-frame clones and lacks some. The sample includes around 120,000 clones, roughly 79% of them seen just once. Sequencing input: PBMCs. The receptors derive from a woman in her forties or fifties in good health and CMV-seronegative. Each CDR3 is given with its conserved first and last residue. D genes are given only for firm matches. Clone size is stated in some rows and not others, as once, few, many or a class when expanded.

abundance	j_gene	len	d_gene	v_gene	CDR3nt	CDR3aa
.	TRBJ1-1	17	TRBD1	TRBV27	TGTGCCAGCAGTTCCGGGACAGGGGGCAGTGTTAGAACTGAAGCTTTCTTT	CASSSGTGGSVRTEAFF
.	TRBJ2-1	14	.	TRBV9	TGTGCCAGCAGCGTAGCGGCTAGCGCAAATGAGCAGTTCTTC	CASSVAASANEQFF
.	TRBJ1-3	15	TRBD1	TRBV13	TGTGCCAGCAGCAACAGTAGACAGGGAGGAAACACCATATATTTT	CASSNSRQGGNTIYF
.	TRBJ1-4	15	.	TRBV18	TGTGCCAGCTCCGCTGGAGGGTCCCATAATGAAAAACTGTTTTTT	CASSAGGSHNEKLFF
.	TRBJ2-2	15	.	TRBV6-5	TGTGCCAGCACTCTGACATCGTATAAATCCGGGGAGCTGTTTTTT	CASTLTSYKSGELFF
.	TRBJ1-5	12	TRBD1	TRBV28	TGTGCCAGCCGACAGGGTCCTCAGCCCCAGAATTTT	CASRQGPQPQNF
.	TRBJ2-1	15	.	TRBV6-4	TGTGCCAGCAGTGCCATTCCTAGCGTAGCTGGTGAGCAGTTCTTC	CASSAIPSVAGEQFF
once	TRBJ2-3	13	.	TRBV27	TGTGCCAGCAGTCCCTCTAGCACAGATACGCAGTATTTT	CASSPSSTDTQYF
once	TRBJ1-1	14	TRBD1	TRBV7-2	TGTGCCAGCAGCTTAGGGACAGGGAGGACTGAAGCTTTCTTT	CASSLGTGRTEAFF
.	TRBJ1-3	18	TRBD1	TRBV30	TGTGCCTGCCGACCCGGGACAGGGATCCCCCGCTCTGGAAACACCATATATTTT	CACRPGTGIPRSGNTIYF
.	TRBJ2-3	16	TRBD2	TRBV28	TGTGCCAGCAGTTTAGGGGTAGCGGGGCTCACAGATACGCAGTATTTT	CASSLGVAGLTDTQYF
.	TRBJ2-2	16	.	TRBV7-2	TGTGCCAGCAGCACCCGGACACTATCGAACACCGGGGAGCTGTTTTTT	CASSTRTLSNTGELFF
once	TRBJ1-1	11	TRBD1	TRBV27	TGTGCCACGCAACAGGGGAAAGGAGCTTTCTTT	CATQQGKGAFF
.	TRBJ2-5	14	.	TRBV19	TGTGCCAGTAGTATCGGAGCTAGCTGGGAGACCCAGTACTTC	CASSIGASWETQYF
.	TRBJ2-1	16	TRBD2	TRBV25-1	TGTGCCAGCAGTGAACGGACTAGTCGCGGTGCCAATGAGCAGTTCTTC	CASSERTSRGANEQFF
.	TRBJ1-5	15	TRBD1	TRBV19	TGTGCCAGTAGTATACCAGACAGGGTCAATCAGCCCCAGCATTTT	CASSIPDRVNQPQHF
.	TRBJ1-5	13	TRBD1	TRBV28	TGTGCCAGCGGGACAGCCACCTATCAGCCCCAGCATTTT	CASGTATYQPQHF
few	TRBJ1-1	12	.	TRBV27	TGTGCCAGCAGTCAGACAGCGGGTGAAGCTTTCTTT	CASSQTAGEAFF
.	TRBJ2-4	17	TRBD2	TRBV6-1	TGTGCCAGCAGTGGGGGAGGGTCTAGCGGGAGGTCAAACATTCAGTACTTC	CASSGGGSSGRSNIQYF
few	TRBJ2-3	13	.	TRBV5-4	TGTGCCAGCAGTACAGGGTACACAGATACGCAGTATTTT	CASSTGYTDTQYF
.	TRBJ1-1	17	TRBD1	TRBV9	TGTGCCAGCAGCGAGAGGGGGACAGATATAATGAACACTGAAGCTTTCTTT	CASSERGTDIMNTEAFF
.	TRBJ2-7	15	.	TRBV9	TGTGCCAGCAGCGTAGACATTAGACACGAGAGCGAGCAGTACTTC	CASSVDIRHESEQYF
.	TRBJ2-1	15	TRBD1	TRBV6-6	TGTGCCAGCAGTTACGGACAGGGATTTTACAATGAGCAGTTCTTC	CASSYGQGFYNEQFF
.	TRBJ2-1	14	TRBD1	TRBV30	TGTGCCTGGAGTGTTTCGTTGGGACAGAGTCTGCAGTTCTTC	CAWSVSLGQSLQFF
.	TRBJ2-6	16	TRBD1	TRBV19	TGTGCCAGTAGTAAGGGACAGGGCTCTGGGGCCAACGTCCTGACTTTC	CASSKGQGSGANVLTF
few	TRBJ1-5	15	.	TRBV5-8	TGTGCCAGCAGCTTGGCGGGACACAGCAATCAGCCCCAGCATTTT	CASSLAGHSNQPQHF
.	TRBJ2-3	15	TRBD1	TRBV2	TGTGCCAGCAGTGAAAGGACAGGTAGCACAGATACGCAGTATTTT	CASSERTGSTDTQYF
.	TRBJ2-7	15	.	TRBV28	TGTGCCAGCAGTTCCCCCGGGGGTAGGGTCTACGAGCAGTACTTC	CASSSPGGRVYEQYF